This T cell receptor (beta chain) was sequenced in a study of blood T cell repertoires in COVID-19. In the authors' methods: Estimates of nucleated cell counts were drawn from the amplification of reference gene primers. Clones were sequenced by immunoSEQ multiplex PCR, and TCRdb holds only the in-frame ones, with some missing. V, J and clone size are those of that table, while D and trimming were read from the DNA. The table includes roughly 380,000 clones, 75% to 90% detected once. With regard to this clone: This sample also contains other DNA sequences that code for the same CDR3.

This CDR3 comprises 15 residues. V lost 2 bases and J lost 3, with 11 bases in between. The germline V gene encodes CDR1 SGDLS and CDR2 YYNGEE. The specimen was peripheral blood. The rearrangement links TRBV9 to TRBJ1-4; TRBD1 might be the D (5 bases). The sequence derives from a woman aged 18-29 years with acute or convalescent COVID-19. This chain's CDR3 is CASSVGGTANEKLFF. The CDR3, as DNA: TGTGCCAGCAGCGTCGGGGGTACAGCTAATGAAAAACTGTTTTTT.